This TCR beta chain was sequenced for a study of blood T cells in healthy people across ages. Across the whole study: Template switching picked up about one barcoded beta molecule for each two T cells.

The second PCR ran roughly 6 to 11 cycles with a sample-barcoded 5' primer and J-beta primers. Using its own MiXCR run on the 5' RACE reads, TCRdb lists one record per CDR3 protein. The top ten hold approximately 7.9% of the sample, which has about 1,600,000 distinct CDR3 sequences, approximately 40% seen once. The CDR3 contains 14 residues. Trimming removed 5 bases at V and 1 base at J, with 12 bases between. Looked up from germline, CDR1 is MNHEY and CDR2 is SVGEGT. Study findings and constraints: Diversity of TCR beta correlated strongly with naive T cell percentage. Relative to aged donors, long-lived donors carried more naive CD4+ cells and displayed higher diversity.

Comment on this clonotype: Antigen: not known.

Each sample gave at least 6.5 million isolated PBMCs. This receptor was taken from a woman aged 18-29 years in good health. V is TRBV6-2 or TRBV6-3 and J is TRBJ2-7; D perhaps matches TRBD2 (6 bases). Sequenced sample: blood. The chain's CDR3 is CASSAGYSSYEQYF. The CDR3 nucleotides are TGTGCCAGCAGTGCGGGGTACAGTTCCTACGAGCAGTACTTC.